This passage covers 13 T cell receptor beta chains from one sample sequenced in a study of CD8+ T cells in alopecia areata. The treatment: oral pan-JAK inhibitor, 5-10 mg twice daily. The authors extracted RNA and reverse transcribed it into cDNA as the sequencing template. Clones were sequenced by immunoSEQ multiplex PCR, and TCRdb holds only the in-frame ones, with some missing. Among approximately 170,000 clones listed, 55% to 75% were seen once. Specimen: CD4+ T cells sorted from blood, collected at week 24, from a patient treated with tofacitinib. The receptors were sampled from a human donor with alopecia areata.

The rearrangement joins TRBV29-1 to TRBJ2-7; 10 nucleotides match TRBD1. V shed 4 bases, J shed 3 bases, and the junction held 9 bases outside the gene matches. The CDR3 loop spans 15 amino acids. Germline lookup yields CDR1 SQVTM and CDR2 ANQGSEA. CDR3 amino acids: CSVGRRTGGFYEQYF. CDR3 bases: TGCAGCGTTGGGCGAAGGACAGGGGGTTTCTACGAGCAGTACTTC.

The chain links TRBV30 to TRBJ2-1; a possible D gene is TRBD1 (6 bases). V lost 0 bases and J lost 9, with 9 bases in between. CDR3 length: 12 amino acids. In germline, CDR1 is GTSNPN, CDR2 SVGIG (reference sequence). The CDR3 here is CAWSVQGGEQFF. For the CDR3, the DNA is TGTGCCTGGAGTGTACAGGGCGGTGAGCAGTTCTTC.

V usage is TRBV5-1 and J usage is TRBJ1-1; 9 bases line up with TRBD1. V shed 4 bases and J 1 base; nucleotides not matched to a gene: 8. This CDR3 region has 16 residues. Germline CDR1 reads SGHRS; CDR2 reads YFSETQ. As DNA, the CDR3 is TGCGCCAGCAGCCCGGACGGACAGGGGAGGAACACTGAAGCTTTCTTT. It translates to CASSPDGQGRNTEAFF.

Notes on this clone: At one boundary the junction diverges from the germline segment, which might be a read error. The rearrangement links TRBV7-7 to TRBJ1-6, with D unresolved. The CDR3 loop spans 15 amino acids. Germline V gene lookup returns CDR1 SSHAT and CDR2 FNYEAQ (reference sequence). Here the CDR3 reads CASSAPGTNNSPLHF. The CDR3 DNA is TGTGCTAGCAGCGCACCGGGAACCAATAATTCACCCCTCCACTTT.

This rearrangement joins TRBV4-1 to TRBJ2-1, with TRBD1 identical over 8 bases. V gave up 1 base and J gave up 5 bases; unmatched junction bases: 4. CDR1 MGHRA and CDR2 YSYEKL come from the germline V gene. CDR3 length: 15 residues. CDR3 sequence reads: CASSQVGQADNEQFF. The DNA of the CDR3 is TGCGCCAGCAGCCAAGTGGGACAGGCCGACAATGAGCAGTTCTTC.

This clone showed up just a few times. V gene TRBV30 combines with J gene TRBJ2-3; D remains unclear. Looked up from germline, CDR1 is GTSNPN and CDR2 is SVGIG (reference sequence). V shed 3 bases and J shed 0 bases, with 7 bases lying between them. The CDR3 covers 13 residues. Here the CDR3 reads CAWSETSTDTQYF. The CDR3 bases are TGTGCCTGGAGCGAAACTAGCACAGATACGCAGTATTTT.

V gene TRBV11-2 combines with J gene TRBJ2-6; D unclear. Germline CDR1 reads SGHAT; CDR2 reads FQNNGV. Trimming took 2 bases from V and 1 from J, leaving 9 bases between them. This CDR3 region has 16 residues. The CDR3 nucleotides are TGTGCCAGCAGCTTAATTAACCTATCTGGGGCCAACGTCCTGACTTTC. As protein: CASSLINLSGANVLTF.

The chain has TRBV7-9 and TRBJ2-3; 7 bases are shared with TRBD2. CDR3 size: 15 residues. From germline, CDR1 is SEHNR and CDR2 FQNEAQ (reference sequence). The trim removed 5 bases at V and 6 bases at J, leaving 11 bases unmatched. The CDR3 region has the DNA TGTGCCAGCAGCCAAGGGCCGGGGGGTTCTGATACGCAGTATTTT. Translation: CASSQGPGGSDTQYF.

The chain links TRBV4-1 to TRBJ1-2, with D maybe TRBD1 (5 bases). The length of the CDR3 is 17 residues. CDR1 is MGHRA and CDR2 is YSYEKL in the germline V gene. Trimming cost V 0 bases and J 3 bases, with 17 bases left between them. This CDR3 is CASSQDLASGGYYGYTF. CDR3 in DNA: TGCGCCAGCAGCCAAGATTTGGCAAGCGGGGGGTACTATGGCTACACCTTC.

The chain employs TRBV5-1 and TRBJ1-2; the D is unclear. Trimming took 2 bases from V and 4 from J, leaving 12 bases between them. The germline V gene has CDR1 SGHRS and CDR2 YFSETQ. The CDR3 spans 14 residues. The CDR3 spells CASSLTADIYGYTF. The CDR3 coding sequence is TGCGCCAGCAGCTTAACAGCGGATATCTATGGCTACACCTTC. Looking up the rest from reference TRBV5-1 and TRBJ1-2 gives the full variable domain: KAGVTQTPRYLIKTRGQQVTLSCSPISGHRSVSWYQQTPGQGLQFLFEYFSETQRNKGNFPGRFSGRQFSNSRSEMNVSTLELGDSALYLCASSLTADIYGYTFGSGTRLTVV.

This clone occurred a few times. The chain has TRBV29-1 and TRBJ1-3; D is unresolved. This CDR3 spans 13 amino acids. V lost 2 bases to trimming and J lost 4 bases, with 9 bases between them. CDR1 and CDR2 from the germline V gene are SQVTM and ANQGSEA. CDR3 coding DNA: TGCAGCGTTGAAATTAGGGCAGGAAACACCATATATTTT. Its translation: CSVEIRAGNTIYF.

The rearrangement uses TRBV11-2 and TRBJ1-2; tentative D call: TRBD1 (6 bases). The germline V and J ends were trimmed by 2 bases and 8 bases, with 18 bases remaining between them. Germline CDR1 reads SGHAT; CDR2 reads FQNNGV. There are 15 residues in the CDR3. CDR3 residues: CASSLSLPGAGGYTF. As DNA, the CDR3 is TGTGCCAGCAGCTTATCACTCCCGGGGGCCGGCGGCTACACCTTC.

The V and J genes are TRBV6-1 and TRBJ2-3, with a tentative D call TRBD1 (7 bases). The CDR3 spans 18 residues. Trimming pared 1 base from V and 1 base from J, leaving 18 bases between. The V gene's germline CDR1 is MNHNS and CDR2 SASEGT. The CDR3 here is CASSEDPPGGIGTDTQYF. The CDR3 DNA follows: TGTGCCAGCAGTGAAGACCCCCCAGGGGGGATTGGCACAGATACGCAGTATTTT.